This T cell receptor (beta chain) was identified during a study of blood T cell repertoires in COVID-19. Per the germline V gene, CDR1 is MGHRA and CDR2 is YSYEKL. After removal of 1 base from V and 7 bases from J, the junction contained 9 bases not matched to a gene. There are 16 residues in the CDR3. Data came from immunoSEQ multiplex PCR; TCRdb stores just in-frame clones and leaves some out. Found here are around 100,000 clones, 90% of them singletons; the top ten hold approximately 5.1%. The chain links TRBV4-1 to TRBJ2-5, with 10 bases aligning to TRBD1. The specimen was peripheral blood. The sequence was collected from a man aged 45-65 years with acute or convalescent COVID-19. CDR3 amino acids: CASSQVQGQGMVTQYF. CDR3 in DNA: TGCGCCAGCAGCCAAGTTCAGGGACAGGGGATGGTGACCCAGTACTTC.